Listed here are 3 T cell receptor beta chains from one sample, sequenced in a study of blood T cell repertoires in COVID-19. TCRdb's copy holds only in-frame clones and misses some; the assay was immunoSEQ multiplex PCR. The sample has under 80,000 clones, roughly 80% seen once. The sequencing input was peripheral blood. All receptors derive from a man in his sixties with COVID-19, enrolled during active disease.

The chain recombines TRBV11-3 with TRBJ2-1; D perhaps matches TRBD1 (6 bases). Germline V gene sequence: CDR1 SGHNT, CDR2 YENEEA. The ends were cut back, 5 bases at V and 11 bases at J, with 13 bases in the middle. The CDR3 is 12 residues long. The DNA of the CDR3 is TGTGCCAGCAGCCGCGACAGGCTTAAGCAGTTCTTC. Its protein product is CASSRDRLKQFF.

The CDR3 DNA reads TGTGCCAGCAGAGGGGGACAGGGGGACGCGGGCAATCAGCCCCAGCATTTT. Translation: CASRGGQGDAGNQPQHF. The chain links TRBV2 to TRBJ1-5; 11 positions match TRBD1. The germline gives CDR1 SNHLY, CDR2 FYNNEI. The CDR3 has 17 residues. After removal of 6 bases from V and 2 bases from J, the junction contained 9 bases not matched to a gene. The full variable domain, with the rest looked up from reference TRBV2 and TRBJ1-5, is EPEVTQTPSHQVTQMGQEVILRCVPISNHLYFYWYRQILGQKVEFLVSFYNNEISEKSEIFDDQFSVERPDGSNFTLKIRSTKLEDSAMYFCASRGGQGDAGNQPQHFGDGTRLSIL.

The J gene is TRBJ1-2, the V gene TRBV9; 9 nucleotides line up with TRBD1. The CDR3 is 16 amino acids. CDR1 is SGDLS and CDR2 is YYNGEE in the germline V gene. V lost 3 bases, J lost 3 bases, and 9 bases stayed unmatched. The CDR3 region is CASSGETGGQYYGYTF. DNA of the CDR3: TGTGCCAGCAGCGGAGAGACAGGGGGTCAATACTATGGCTACACCTTC.